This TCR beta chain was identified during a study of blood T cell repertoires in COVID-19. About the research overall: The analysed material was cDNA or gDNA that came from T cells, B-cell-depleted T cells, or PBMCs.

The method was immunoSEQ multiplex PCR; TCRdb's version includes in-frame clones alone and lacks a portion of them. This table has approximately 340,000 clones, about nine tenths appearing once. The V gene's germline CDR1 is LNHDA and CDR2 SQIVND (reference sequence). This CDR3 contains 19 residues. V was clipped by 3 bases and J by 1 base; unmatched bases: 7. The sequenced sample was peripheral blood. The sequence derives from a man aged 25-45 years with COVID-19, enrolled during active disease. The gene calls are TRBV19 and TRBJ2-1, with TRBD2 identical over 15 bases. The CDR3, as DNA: TGTGCCAGTAGTATTTCTGGACTAGCGGGAGGGCTGTCCTACAATGAGCAGTTCTTC. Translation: CASSISGLAGGLSYNEQFF. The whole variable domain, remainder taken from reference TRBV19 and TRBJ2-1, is DGGITQSPKYLFRKEGQNVTLSCEQNLNHDAMYWYRQDPGQGLRLIYYSQIVNDFQKGDIAEGYSVSREKKESFPLTVTSAQKNPTAFYLCASSISGLAGGLSYNEQFFGPGTRLTVL.